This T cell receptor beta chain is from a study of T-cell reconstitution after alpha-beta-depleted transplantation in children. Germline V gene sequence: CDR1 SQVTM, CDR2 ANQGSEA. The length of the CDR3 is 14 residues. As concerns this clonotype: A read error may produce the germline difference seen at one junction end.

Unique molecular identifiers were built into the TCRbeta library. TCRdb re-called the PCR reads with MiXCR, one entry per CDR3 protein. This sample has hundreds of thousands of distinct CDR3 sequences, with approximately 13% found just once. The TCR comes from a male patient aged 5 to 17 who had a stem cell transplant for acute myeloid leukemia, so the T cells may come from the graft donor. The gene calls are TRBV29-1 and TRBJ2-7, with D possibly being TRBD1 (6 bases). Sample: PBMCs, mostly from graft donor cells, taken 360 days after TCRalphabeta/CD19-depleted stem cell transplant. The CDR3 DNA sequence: TGCAGCGCTGAATCTGACAGGAGCTCCTACGAGCAGTACTTC. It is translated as CSAESDRSSYEQYF.